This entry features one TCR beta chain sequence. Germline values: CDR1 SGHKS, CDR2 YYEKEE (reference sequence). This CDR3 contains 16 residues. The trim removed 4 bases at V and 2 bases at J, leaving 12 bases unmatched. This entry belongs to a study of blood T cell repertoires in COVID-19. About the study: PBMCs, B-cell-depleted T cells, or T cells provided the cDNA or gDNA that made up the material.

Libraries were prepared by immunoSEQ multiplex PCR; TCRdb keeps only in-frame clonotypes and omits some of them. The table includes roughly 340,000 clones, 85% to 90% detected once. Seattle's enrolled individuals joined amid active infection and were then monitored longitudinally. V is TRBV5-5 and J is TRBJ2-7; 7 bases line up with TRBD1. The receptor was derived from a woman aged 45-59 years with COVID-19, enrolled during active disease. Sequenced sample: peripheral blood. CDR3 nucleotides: TGTGCCAGCAGCCCCTGGGGACAGACAAATCCCTACGAGCAGTACTTC. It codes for CASSPWGQTNPYEQYF.